This T cell receptor (beta chain) came from a study of blood T cells in healthy people across ages. This clonotype was recorded a few times. Its antigen is unknown. Germline values: CDR1 SGDLS, CDR2 YYNGEE. Trimming took 2 bases from V and 5 from J, leaving 16 bases between them. This CDR3 comprises 15 residues. General study points: Changes in expanded clonotypes were possibly confounded, as the CMV status of donors was unknown.

The second PCR ran about 6 to 11 cycles with a sample-barcoded 5' primer and J-beta primers. Each CDR3 protein is one row after TCRdb ran MiXCR on the 5' RACE reads. Here the sample spans fewer than 900,000 distinct CDR3 sequences, about 37% being singletons. The TCR sequence derives from a man aged 18 to 30 in good health. The specimen sequenced was blood. V gene TRBV9 combines with J gene TRBJ2-5, with D perhaps matching TRBD1 (5 bases). The CDR3, as DNA: TGTGCCAGCAGCGTCAATACAGGATCCCGTGAGACCCAGTACTTC. As protein: CASSVNTGSRETQYF.